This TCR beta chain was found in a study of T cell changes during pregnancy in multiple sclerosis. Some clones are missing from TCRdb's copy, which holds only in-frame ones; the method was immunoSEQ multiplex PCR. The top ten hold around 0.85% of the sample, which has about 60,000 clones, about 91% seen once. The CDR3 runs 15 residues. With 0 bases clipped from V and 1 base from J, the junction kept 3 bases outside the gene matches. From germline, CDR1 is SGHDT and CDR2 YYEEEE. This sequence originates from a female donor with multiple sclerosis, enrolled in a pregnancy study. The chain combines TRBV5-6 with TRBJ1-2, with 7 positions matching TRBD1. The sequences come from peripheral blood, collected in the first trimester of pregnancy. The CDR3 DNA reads TGTGCCAGCAGCTTGGCGACAGGGATTAACTATGGCTACACCTTC. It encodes CASSLATGINYGYTF. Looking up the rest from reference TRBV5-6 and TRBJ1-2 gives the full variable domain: DAGVTQSPTHLIKTRGQQVTLRCSPKSGHDTVSWYQQALGQGPQFIFQYYEEEERQRGNFPDRFSGHQFPNYSSELNVNALLLGDSALYLCASSLATGINYGYTFGSGTRLTVV.